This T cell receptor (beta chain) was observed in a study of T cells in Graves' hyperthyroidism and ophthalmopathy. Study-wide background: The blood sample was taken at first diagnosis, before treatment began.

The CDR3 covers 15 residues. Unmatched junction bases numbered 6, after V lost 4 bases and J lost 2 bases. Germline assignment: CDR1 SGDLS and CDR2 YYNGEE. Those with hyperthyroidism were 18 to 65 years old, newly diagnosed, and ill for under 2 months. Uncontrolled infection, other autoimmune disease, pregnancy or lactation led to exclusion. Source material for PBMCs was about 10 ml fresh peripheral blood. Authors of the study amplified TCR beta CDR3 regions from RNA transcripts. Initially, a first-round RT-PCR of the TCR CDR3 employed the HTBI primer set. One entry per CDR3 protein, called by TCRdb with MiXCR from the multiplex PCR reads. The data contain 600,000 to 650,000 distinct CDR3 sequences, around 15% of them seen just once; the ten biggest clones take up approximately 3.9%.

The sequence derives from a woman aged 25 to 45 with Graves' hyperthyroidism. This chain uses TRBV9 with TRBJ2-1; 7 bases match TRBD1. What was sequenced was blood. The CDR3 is CASSLRDRTYNEQFF. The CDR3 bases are TGTGCCAGCAGCCTTCGGGACAGAACCTACAATGAGCAGTTCTTC.